Following are 10 T cell receptor beta chains from one sample sequenced in a study of blood T cell repertoires in COVID-19. The table came from immunoSEQ multiplex PCR; TCRdb's copy has only in-frame clones and leaves some out. Here the sample spans approximately 130,000 clones, 86% being singletons. The specimen sequenced was peripheral blood. These receptors were taken from a woman between 45 and 65 years old who had recovered from COVID-19.

Here the CDR3 reads CASSQDRTSIEQFF. DNA for the CDR3: TGCGCCAGCAGCCAAGATAGGACTAGTATTGAGCAGTTCTTC. The rearrangement links TRBV4-3 to TRBJ2-1; 7 bases line up with TRBD2. CDR3 size: 14 residues. V was clipped by 0 bases and J by 9 bases; unmatched bases: 5. CDR1 and CDR2 (germline): LGHNA, YSLEER.

The chain has TRBV5-1 and TRBJ2-2, with 8 bases that match TRBD2. CDR1 is SGHRS, CDR2 YFSETQ, per germline. The CDR3 consists of 17 residues. Germline trimming cut 0 bases from V and 2 bases from J; bases unmatched to any gene: 6. The CDR3 sequence: CASSLGRGGINTGELFF. CDR3 nucleotides: TGCGCCAGCAGCTTGGGACGCGGGGGGATAAACACCGGGGAGCTGTTTTTT.

V usage is TRBV28 and J usage is TRBJ2-5; 9 bases match TRBD1. V was pared by 3 bases and J by 3 bases, with 2 bases of the junction left unmatched. This CDR3 region has 14 residues. Germline V CDR1 and CDR2: MDHEN, SYDVKM. CDR3 region: CASSLTGGEETQYF. As DNA, the CDR3 is TGTGCCAGCAGTTTGACAGGGGGAGAAGAGACCCAGTACTTC. Looking up the rest from reference TRBV28 and TRBJ2-5 gives the full variable domain: DVKVTQSSRYLVKRTGEKVFLECVQDMDHENMFWYRQDPGLGLRLIYFSYDVKMKEKGDIPEGYSVSREKKERFSLILESASTNQTSMYLCASSLTGGEETQYFGPGTRLLVL.

The chain links TRBV7-9 to TRBJ1-5; TRBD1 agrees at 11 bases. In germline, CDR1 is SEHNR, CDR2 FQNEAQ (reference sequence). V shed 3 bases and J 6 bases; nucleotides not matched to a gene: 1. CDR3 length: 14 amino acids. The chain's CDR3 is CASSFGTGGQPQHF. Written as DNA, the CDR3 is TGTGCCAGCAGCTTCGGGACAGGGGGTCAGCCCCAGCATTTT. Looking up the rest from reference TRBV7-9 and TRBJ1-5 gives the full variable domain: DTGVSQNPRHKITKRGQNVTFRCDPISEHNRLYWYRQTLGQGPEFLTYFQNEAQLEKSRLLSDRFSAERPKGSFSTLEIQRTEQGDSAMYLCASSFGTGGQPQHFGDGTRLSIL.

The chain links TRBV7-3 to TRBJ2-2, with TRBD2 matching 7 bases. The CDR3 sequence is 15 residues long. Germline V gene lookup returns CDR1 SGHTA and CDR2 FQGTGA. Trimming took 2 bases from V and 1 from J; bases not matched to a gene: 1. CDR3: CASSLSSGNTGELFF. The CDR3 nucleotides are TGTGCCAGCAGCTTATCTAGCGGGAACACCGGGGAGCTGTTTTTT.

This clone was observed a few times. J is TRBJ2-1 and V is TRBV4-3, with 8 bases identical to TRBD1. The CDR3 runs 18 residues. V dropped 0 bases and J dropped 3; count of bases not matched to a gene: 10. Germline loops: CDR1 LGHNA, CDR2 YSLEER. CDR3 DNA sequence: TGCGCCAGCAGCCAAGAACCCCCGAGGGACAGGTTCTACAATGAGCAGTTCTTC. Its translation is CASSQEPPRDRFYNEQFF.

The chain employs TRBV15 and TRBJ2-5, with a possible D match to TRBD1 (7 bases). Trimming took 11 bases from V and 5 from J, leaving 12 bases between them. This CDR3 region has 11 residues. Germline CDR1 and CDR2: LNHNV and YYDKDF (reference sequence). The CDR3: CAAGGHETQYF. DNA of the CDR3: TGTGCCGCAGGGGGGCACGAGACCCAGTACTTC.

V and J are TRBV2 and TRBJ1-5, with TRBD1 as a possible D gene (5 bases). Germline CDR1 is SNHLY and CDR2 is FYNNEI. The CDR3 has 13 residues. V dropped 7 bases and J dropped 7 bases, with 14 bases sitting between them. CDR3 coding DNA: TGTGCCAGCACCCTCGGGGGTGGGCAGCCCCAGCATTTT. Protein product: CASTLGGGQPQHF.

The chain couples TRBV4-1 to TRBJ2-1; D unresolved. The CDR3 loop spans 13 amino acids. From germline, CDR1 is MGHRA and CDR2 YSYEKL. V lost 3 bases and J lost 6, with 9 bases in between. The CDR3 DNA reads as TGCGCCAGCAGCCATGGTCACAGCAATGAGCAGTTCTTC. The encoded protein is CASSHGHSNEQFF.

V and J are TRBV9 and TRBJ2-5; possible D gene TRBD1, 5 bases. The germline gives CDR1 SGDLS, CDR2 YYNGEE. The CDR3 has 15 residues. V shed 0 bases and J shed 1 base, with 10 bases lying between them. CDR3 sequence (DNA): TGTGCCAGCAGCGTAGGTGCAGGGCCCCAAGAGACCCAGTACTTC. Encoded protein: CASSVGAGPQETQYF. Full variable domain (rest looked up from reference TRBV9 and TRBJ2-5): DSGVTQTPKHLITATGQRVTLRCSPRSGDLSVYWYQQSLDQGLQFLIQYYNGEERAKGNILERFSAQQFPDLHSELNLSSLELGDSALYFCASSVGAGPQETQYFGPGTRLLVL.